The 32 T cell receptor beta chains below all came from one sample that was sequenced in a study of cytomegalovirus exposure and HLA in healthy donors. The primer mix had 60 Vbeta and 13 Jbeta primers. Sequencing was performed with immunoSEQ multiplex PCR; in TCRdb, only in-frame clones are kept and a portion is missing. The repertoire has 150,000 or so clones, approximately 85% of them found once; the top ten carry around a tenth. The material sequenced was PBMCs. These receptors were collected from a man between 18 and 29 years old in good health and CMV-seropositive.

This chain connects TRBV30 to TRBJ1-3; 10 nucleotides agree with TRBD1. Germline V gene sequence: CDR1 GTSNPN, CDR2 SVGIG (reference sequence). J was trimmed by 0 bases and V by 4 bases; bases with no gene match: 3. The CDR3 spans 15 residues. CDR3 protein: CAWTRDRGSGNTIYF. CDR3 DNA: TGTGCCTGGACCCGGGACAGGGGCTCTGGAAACACCATATATTTT.

V usage is TRBV7-9 and J usage is TRBJ2-5; 7 bases are a match to TRBD1. The J call may be wrong; the DNA end is better matched by TRBJ2-7. The germline V gene encodes CDR1 SEHNR and CDR2 FQNEAQ (reference sequence). The CDR3 spans 15 residues. The CDR3 is CASGSYRGKAYEQYF. The CDR3 coding sequence is TGTGCCAGCGGAAGCTACAGGGGCAAAGCCTACGAGCAGTACTTC.

This clone was observed a few times. The chain combines TRBV7-6 with TRBJ2-7; perhaps TRBD2 as D (6 bases). The CDR3 is 13 residues long. Trimming shortened V by 0 bases and J by 7 bases, and 10 bases separated the two germline ends. Looked up from germline, CDR1 is SGHVS and CDR2 is FNYEAQ. The CDR3 loop reads CASSLAGTYEQYF. The CDR3 coding sequence is TGTGCCAGCAGCTTAGCAGGGACTTATGAGCAGTACTTC.

The chain uses TRBV18 and TRBJ1-1, with D tentatively TRBD1 (6 bases). The CDR3 has 14 residues. CDR1 and CDR2 from the germline V gene are KGHSH and LQKENI. V was clipped by 5 bases and J by 4 bases, with 14 bases between them. This CDR3 is CASSSQVQGTEAFF. Here the CDR3 DNA reads TGTGCCAGCTCATCTCAAGTACAGGGCACTGAAGCTTTCTTT.

The count of this clone is one. V is TRBV5-1 and J is TRBJ1-1; a weak D match, TRBD1 (5 bases). Germline assignment: CDR1 SGHRS and CDR2 YFSETQ. The CDR3 contains 17 residues. Trimming removed 2 bases from V and 1 base from J, with 18 bases in between. The CDR3 loop reads CASSFGFRGWWNTEAFF. The CDR3 DNA follows: TGCGCCAGCAGCTTTGGGTTTAGGGGTTGGTGGAACACTGAAGCTTTCTTT.

In DNA, the CDR3 is TGTGCCAGCAGGAGGACAGGGTCATCCTATAATTCACCCCTCCACTTT. Its translation is CASRRTGSSYNSPLHF. The gene calls are TRBV6-6 and TRBJ1-6; 8 bases are a match to TRBD1. V lost 6 bases and J lost 1; bases outside the gene matches: 5. CDR3 size: 16 residues. Germline V gives CDR1 MNHNY, CDR2 SVGAGI (reference sequence).

The chain joins TRBV23-1 to TRBJ2-1; 10 bases agree with TRBD1. TRBV23-1 is sorted into the ORF group, with uncertain function. The junction had 12 bases not matched to a gene; V was cut back by 3 bases and J by 4 bases. The CDR3 consists of 18 residues. CDR3 sequence: CASSQLGQGNPIYNEQFF. The CDR3 DNA sequence: TGCGCCAGCAGTCAGTTGGGACAGGGGAATCCGATTTACAATGAGCAGTTCTTC.

The rearrangement links TRBV7-2 to TRBJ2-7; 7 bases are a match to TRBD2. The CDR3 is made up of 17 amino acids. The germline V gene has CDR1 SGHTA and CDR2 FQGNSA. Trimming removed 2 bases from V and 0 bases from J; junction bases left unmatched: 10. DNA for the CDR3: TGTGCCAGCAGCTTAAGGTCTGGCGGGGGTAGCTCCTACGAGCAGTACTTC. Amino acid sequence: CASSLRSGGGSSYEQYF.

The chain uses TRBV4-2 and TRBJ1-2, with TRBD1 matching over 11 bases. The CDR3 length is 18 residues. Germline V gives CDR1 LGHNA, CDR2 YNFKEQ. Trimming removed 1 base from V and 3 bases from J; junction bases left unmatched: 10. The CDR3 is CASSQVDSGTGGDYGYTF. The CDR3, as DNA: TGTGCCAGCAGCCAAGTTGATAGCGGGACAGGGGGGGACTATGGCTACACCTTC.

J is TRBJ1-2 and V is TRBV2; D is uncertain. CDR1 and CDR2 (germline): SNHLY, FYNNEI. CDR3 length equals 15 residues. V gave up 2 bases and J gave up 2 bases, with 12 bases separating them. CDR3 nucleotides: TGTGCCAGCAGTGAACAATGGCAGGTCAACTATGGCTACACCTTC. This gives the protein CASSEQWQVNYGYTF.

V is TRBV18 and J is TRBJ1-6; 8 bases map to TRBD1. The CDR3 length is 15 residues. V was pared by 0 bases and J by 10 bases, with 5 bases of the junction left unmatched. Per germline, CDR1 KGHSH and CDR2 LQKENI. The CDR3 DNA sequence: TGTGCCAGCTCACCACCGTCGACAGGGGTCTCACCCCTCCACTTT. It yields the protein CASSPPSTGVSPLHF.

This clone was counted only a few times. The CDR3 loop is CASSLSPGQGASGYTF. CDR3 DNA sequence: TGTGCCAGCAGTTTATCACCCGGGCAGGGGGCGAGTGGCTACACCTTC. The chain has TRBV27 and TRBJ1-2; 8 bases agree with TRBD1. Per germline, CDR1 MNHEY and CDR2 SMNVEV (reference sequence). CDR3 size: 16 residues. V shed 0 bases, J shed 7 bases, and the junction held 10 bases outside the gene matches.

The V and J genes are TRBV6-6 and TRBJ2-2; 8 nucleotides line up with TRBD2. The germline V gene has CDR1 MNHNY and CDR2 SVGAGI (reference sequence). This CDR3 is built from 16 residues. J gave up 2 bases and V 2 bases, and 4 bases lay outside the gene matches. In DNA, the CDR3 is TGTGCCAGCAGTTACCCTAGCGGGCCCAACACCGGGGAGCTGTTTTTT. Its protein product is CASSYPSGPNTGELFF.

The rearrangement uses TRBV9 and TRBJ2-5, with 13 bases matching TRBD2. From germline, CDR1 is SGDLS and CDR2 YYNGEE. The trim removed 4 bases at V and 1 base at J, leaving 7 bases unmatched. The CDR3 is 17 amino acids. The CDR3 loop is CASSRGTSGVFQETQYF. CDR3 coding DNA: TGTGCCAGCAGCCGGGGGACTAGCGGGGTTTTCCAAGAGACCCAGTACTTC.

This sequence joins TRBV6-5 and TRBJ1-2, with D possibly matching TRBD1 (5 bases). V was clipped by 0 bases and J by 8 bases, with 16 bases between them. Per the germline V gene, CDR1 is MNHEY and CDR2 is SVGAGI. The CDR3 consists of 15 residues. CDR3 residues: CASSYSYQGRKGYTF. CDR3 bases: TGTGCCAGCAGTTACTCTTACCAGGGAAGAAAAGGCTACACCTTC.

The gene calls are TRBV5-4 and TRBJ1-1; TRBD1 aligns across 8 bases. Germline lookup yields CDR1 SGHNT and CDR2 YYREEE (reference sequence). CDR3 length: 13 amino acids. With V trimmed by 4 bases and J by 1 base, 0 bases remained unmatched. CDR3 loop: CASSGQGNTEAFF. The DNA for the CDR3 is TGTGCCAGCAGCGGACAGGGGAACACTGAAGCTTTCTTT.

The CDR3 loop reads CASSQDSETGWNSPLHF. For the CDR3, the DNA is TGCGCCAGCAGCCAAGATTCAGAAACAGGGTGGAATTCACCCCTCCACTTT. The V gene is TRBV4-1, the J gene TRBJ1-6, with D perhaps matching TRBD1 (6 bases). Looked up from germline, CDR1 is MGHRA and CDR2 is YSYEKL. Trimming pared 0 bases from V and 7 bases from J, leaving 16 bases between. This CDR3 is built from 17 residues.

The chain has TRBV7-9 and TRBJ2-3, with D tentatively TRBD2 (7 bases). The CDR3 is made up of 14 amino acids. Germline-derived CDR1 and CDR2 are SEHNR and FQNEAQ (reference sequence). V lost 5 bases to trimming and J lost 8 bases, with 17 bases between them. The CDR3 protein is CASSQVGGAGTQYF. The CDR3 DNA is TGTGCCAGCAGCCAGGTTGGGGGGGCCGGTACGCAGTATTTT.

Worth noting for this clone: Other DNA sequences within the sample encode an identical CDR3. The chain has TRBV5-1 and TRBJ1-1; possibly TRBD1 for D (5 bases). V was cut by 4 bases and J by 1 base, with 11 bases left in between. Germline V gene data show CDR1 as SGHRS and CDR2 as YFSETQ. The CDR3 length is 14 residues. CDR3 in DNA: TGCGCCAGCAGCCCTGGAACAGGGAACACTGAAGCTTTCTTT. Translated: CASSPGTGNTEAFF.

The chain carries TRBV9 and TRBJ2-5, with 13 positions matching TRBD2. The CDR3 is 16 amino acids. The J segment lost 3 bases and the V segment lost 4 bases, leaving 6 bases of the junction unmatched. The germline V gene has CDR1 SGDLS and CDR2 YYNGEE. The CDR3 sequence is CASSTGLAGVEETQYF. CDR3 DNA: TGTGCCAGCAGCACCGGACTAGCGGGGGTTGAAGAGACCCAGTACTTC.

The chain combines TRBV9 with TRBJ2-1; no firm D call. The CDR3 totals 15 residues. The V gene lost 0 bases and the J gene lost 9 bases, with 16 bases spanning the gap. Germline CDR1 and CDR2: SGDLS and YYNGEE. The CDR3: CASSVDLSLVREQFF. The CDR3 DNA reads as TGTGCCAGCAGCGTAGATTTGTCTCTAGTTCGTGAGCAGTTCTTC.

The CDR3 sequence: CASSPTGGVGYEQYF. The CDR3 coding sequence is TGTGCCAGCAGTCCAACTGGAGGGGTTGGTTACGAGCAGTACTTC. The genes are TRBV2 and TRBJ2-5, with D maybe TRBD2 (6 bases). TRBJ2-7 matches the DNA end more closely, so the J call is doubtful. CDR3 length: 15 residues. The germline gives CDR1 SNHLY, CDR2 FYNNEI.

The rearrangement uses TRBV5-6 and TRBJ1-2; the match to TRBD1 covers 7 bases. Trimming cost V 4 bases and J 5 bases; bases outside gene matches: 8. The germline V gene has CDR1 SGHDT and CDR2 YYEEEE. The CDR3 spans 14 residues. The CDR3 DNA is TGTGCCAGCAGCGGAATGGGACAGTCTTATGGCTACACCTTC. It specifies CASSGMGQSYGYTF. Looking up the rest from reference TRBV5-6 and TRBJ1-2 gives the full variable domain: DAGVTQSPTHLIKTRGQQVTLRCSPKSGHDTVSWYQQALGQGPQFIFQYYEEEERQRGNFPDRFSGHQFPNYSSELNVNALLLGDSALYLCASSGMGQSYGYTFGSGTRLTVV.

This sequence joins TRBV5-6 and TRBJ1-2; D ambiguous. The V end lost 1 base, the J end lost 5 bases, and 6 bases lay between the germline ends. The CDR3 runs 12 residues. CDR1 is SGHDT, CDR2 YYEEEE, per germline. DNA of the CDR3: TGTGCCAGCAGCTTGAGCACTTATGGCTACACCTTC. Its protein product is CASSLSTYGYTF.

This CDR3 is CASSLGQGSNGYTF. The CDR3 DNA sequence: TGTGCCAGCAGCTTGGGACAGGGCAGTAATGGCTACACCTTC. This chain joins TRBV13 and TRBJ1-2; 9 positions match TRBD1. The CDR3 totals 14 residues. The V and J ends lost 3 bases and 6 bases, in that order; junction bases with no gene match: 5. The germline gives CDR1 PRHDT, CDR2 FYEKMQ (reference sequence). Full variable domain (outside the CDR3, taken from reference TRBV13 and TRBJ1-2): AAGVIQSPRHLIKEKRETATLKCYPIPRHDTVYWYQQGPGQDPQFLISFYEKMQSDKGSIPDRFSAQQFSDYHSELNMSSLELGDSALYFCASSLGQGSNGYTFGSGTRLTVV.

V and J are TRBV4-3 and TRBJ2-7, with TRBD1 matching 12 bases. The CDR3 sequence is 17 residues long. Trimming cost V 0 bases and J 4 bases; bases outside gene matches: 7. Germline CDR1 LGHNA, CDR2 YSLEER. The CDR3 DNA sequence: TGCGCCAGCAGCCAAGATCGGCGGGGACAGGGGGCTTACGAGCAGTACTTC. It yields the protein CASSQDRRGQGAYEQYF.

The chain has TRBV7-9 and TRBJ1-4, with 10 bases fitting TRBD1. J gave up 6 bases and V 1 base, and 11 bases lay outside the gene matches. This CDR3 comprises 18 residues. Germline CDR1 SEHNR, CDR2 FQNEAQ (reference sequence). The CDR3 region is CASSLGRQGAKMDEKLFF. The DNA of the CDR3 is TGTGCCAGCAGCTTAGGACGACAGGGGGCGAAGATGGATGAAAAACTGTTTTTT.

CDR3: CASSPLSGGQDTQYF. As DNA, the CDR3 is TGTGCCAGCAGCCCTCTTAGCGGGGGGCAGGATACGCAGTATTTT. J is TRBJ2-3 and V is TRBV6-1; 10 nucleotides line up with TRBD2. V dropped 6 bases and J dropped 6; count of bases not matched to a gene: 9. This CDR3 spans 15 amino acids. CDR1 is MNHNS, CDR2 SASEGT, per germline.

The chain is built from TRBV7-9 and TRBJ2-3, with D tentatively TRBD2 (7 bases). CDR1 and CDR2 from the germline V gene are SEHNR and FQNEAQ (reference sequence). Trimming pared 4 bases from V and 0 bases from J, leaving 14 bases between. The CDR3 consists of 16 residues. This chain's CDR3 is CASSYPTGGSTDTQYF. DNA of the CDR3: TGTGCCAGCAGCTACCCAACGGGGGGCAGCACAGATACGCAGTATTTT.

This clone was counted a single time. The V and J genes are TRBV13 and TRBJ2-5; 10 bases agree with TRBD1. Gene TRBJ2-7 matches the end of the DNA better, so the J call may be wrong. CDR1 PRHDT and CDR2 FYEKMQ come from the germline V gene (reference sequence). The CDR3 runs to 14 residues. The CDR3 loop is CASSSDRGTYEQYF. The CDR3 region has the DNA TGTGCCAGCAGCTCGGACAGGGGGACCTACGAGCAGTACTTC.

In DNA form, the CDR3 reads TGTGCCACCAGCAGAGGGGGCGGGGGGACCCTCCAAGAGACCCAGTACTTC. Amino acids: CATSRGGGGTLQETQYF. V and J are TRBV15 and TRBJ2-5; 8 bases are a match to TRBD2. V was pared by 1 base and J by 1 base, with 8 bases of the junction left unmatched. Germline V gene sequence: CDR1 LNHNV, CDR2 YYDKDF (reference sequence). CDR3 length: 17 residues.

The V gene is TRBV18, the J gene TRBJ2-1, with TRBD2 identical over 12 bases. From germline, CDR1 is KGHSH and CDR2 LQKENI. The CDR3 loop spans 15 amino acids. Trimming cost V 4 bases and J 7 bases; bases outside gene matches: 5. The CDR3 loop reads CASSRLAGGLNEQFF. Here the CDR3 DNA reads TGTGCCAGCTCACGGCTAGCGGGGGGGCTTAATGAGCAGTTCTTC.